Listed below are T cell receptor beta chains from one sample, sequenced in a study of radiation and T cells in renal cell carcinoma. Some clones are missing from TCRdb's copy, which holds only in-frame ones; the method was immunoSEQ multiplex PCR. The sample gives about 78,000 clones, about 89% of which show up once; nearly 6% is in the top ten. Sample: blood, taken from a patient whose treatment included radiotherapy and nephrectomy. Receptor source: a woman in her 70s with renal cell carcinoma. The CDR3 runs from the conserved cysteine through the conserved F or W. Each record gives: V gene, clone size, J gene, D gene, CDR3 DNA, CDR3 protein. The D gene is left open where the match is weak. The listing skips clone size in some rows; elsewhere it reads once, few, many or a size class.

V: TRBV7-2; size: NA; J: TRBJ1-5; D: NA; DNA: TGTGCCAGCAGCTTAGATACAGGGCGGCTCAATCAGCCCCAGCATTTT; CDR3: CASSLDTGRLNQPQHF
V: TRBV28; size: NA; J: TRBJ2-2; D: NA; DNA: TGTGCCAGCAGTTTCAGGGGCCCACGGAACACCGGGGAGCTGTTTTTT; CDR3: CASSFRGPRNTGELFF
V: TRBV28; size: NA; J: TRBJ1-3; D: NA; DNA: TGTGCCAGCAGTTTGTTCCACTTTACAGACTCTGGAAACACCATATATTTT; CDR3: CASSLFHFTDSGNTIYF
V: TRBV2; size: NA; J: TRBJ1-2; D: NA; DNA: TGTGCCAGTTCCTTAGGGCAGGGGAGCTATGGCTACACCTTC; CDR3: CASSLGQGSYGYTF
V: TRBV14; size: NA; J: TRBJ2-7; D: NA; DNA: TGTGCCAGCAGCCCGTACCGGGACCCCTACTCCTACGAGCAGTACTTC; CDR3: CASSPYRDPYSYEQYF
V: TRBV11-3; size: NA; J: TRBJ2-7; D: TRBD2; DNA: TGTGCCAGCAGCGCGACGGGACTAGCGGGCTACGAGCAGTACTTC; CDR3: CASSATGLAGYEQYF
V: TRBV19; size: NA; J: TRBJ2-7; D: NA; DNA: TGTGCCAGTAGTATAGGTGGCTCCTACGAGCAGTACTTC; CDR3: CASSIGGSYEQYF
V: TRBV4-3; size: NA; J: TRBJ1-3; D: NA; DNA: TGCGCCAGCAGCCAAGGGTTAGGACAGCGCTCTGGAAACACCATATATTTT; CDR3: CASSQGLGQRSGNTIYF
V: TRBV7-9; size: NA; J: TRBJ2-7; D: TRBD1; DNA: TGTGCCAGCAGCCGTGGGACAGAGGAGAGCGAGCAGTACTTC; CDR3: CASSRGTEESEQYF
V: TRBV18; size: NA; J: TRBJ2-3; D: TRBD1; DNA: TGTGCCAGCTCACGATTACAGGGGGCGATTACGAACACAGATACGCAGTATTTT; CDR3: CASSRLQGAITNTDTQYF
V: TRBV5-1; size: NA; J: TRBJ2-2; D: TRBD2; DNA: TGCGCCAGCAGACAAAGCGGGGGTGGTACCGGGGAGCTGTTTTTT; CDR3: CASRQSGGGTGELFF
V: TRBV6-6; size: NA; J: TRBJ2-2; D: TRBD1; DNA: TGTGCCAGCAGACGACAGGGCGGAGGCGCCGGGGAGCTGTTTTTT; CDR3: CASRRQGGGAGELFF
V: TRBV23-1; size: NA; J: TRBJ1-5; D: TRBD1; DNA: TGCGCCAGCAGAGACCCGGGACAGGCCAAAATGAGCAATCAGCCCCAGCATTTT; CDR3: CASRDPGQAKMSNQPQHF
V: TRBV5-4; size: NA; J: TRBJ1-1; D: TRBD1; DNA: TGTGCCAGCAGCTTGTTATTGGGGGACAGGGGGCGCGAAGCTTTCTTT; CDR3: CASSLLLGDRGREAFF
V: TRBV7-2; size: NA; J: TRBJ2-7; D: NA; DNA: TGTGCCAGCAGCCCTGCTACGTCCTACGAGCAGTACTTC; CDR3: CASSPATSYEQYF
V: TRBV4-3; size: NA; J: TRBJ1-1; D: NA; DNA: TGCGCCAGCAGCCAAGATGGGGGGAGGGTTGGGACTGAAGCTTTCTTT; CDR3: CASSQDGGRVGTEAFF
V: TRBV5-4; size: NA; J: TRBJ1-6; D: TRBD1; DNA: TGTGCCAGCAGATCCGGACAGGGCGGAGGGTCACCCCTCCACTTT; CDR3: CASRSGQGGGSPLHF
V: TRBV13; size: NA; J: TRBJ2-5; D: TRBD1; DNA: TGTGCCAGCAGCTTAGGGAGGACAGGGGTTTCGTACCAAGAGACCCAGTACTTC; CDR3: CASSLGRTGVSYQETQYF
V: TRBV6-6; size: once; J: TRBJ1-3; D: NA; DNA: TGTGCCAGCAGTTACCTCAGGGGAGCATCGGGTAACACCATATATTTT; CDR3: CASSYLRGASGNTIYF
V: TRBV9; size: NA; J: TRBJ2-1; D: NA; DNA: TGTGCCAGCAGCGTAGAGACGGGGGCCGCTTTTAACAATGAGCAGTTCTTC; CDR3: CASSVETGAAFNNEQFF
V: TRBV4-1; size: NA; J: TRBJ2-1; D: NA; DNA: TGCGCCAGCAGCCAATTCGATGAGCAGTTCTTC; CDR3: CASSQFDEQFF
V: TRBV5-1; size: NA; J: TRBJ2-7; D: NA; DNA: TGCGCCAGCAGCTTGGACCTTCGAAACTACGAGCAGTACTTC; CDR3: CASSLDLRNYEQYF
V: TRBV9; size: NA; J: TRBJ1-1; D: NA; DNA: TGTGCCAGCAGCCCACCCCGGGGGAAGAACACTGAAGCTTTCTTT; CDR3: CASSPPRGKNTEAFF
V: TRBV30; size: NA; J: TRBJ2-7; D: TRBD1; DNA: TGTGCCTGGAGAGGACAGGGGAGCTACGAGCAGTACTTC; CDR3: CAWRGQGSYEQYF
V: TRBV30; size: once; J: TRBJ1-1; D: NA; DNA: TGTGCCTGGTCACCATACAACACTGAAGCTTTCTTT; CDR3: CAWSPYNTEAFF
V: TRBV28; size: NA; J: TRBJ1-2; D: TRBD1; DNA: TGTGCCAGCAGTTCGACAGGGACCGGCTACACCTTC; CDR3: CASSSTGTGYTF
V: TRBV5-1; size: NA; J: TRBJ1-2; D: NA; DNA: TGCGCCAGCAGCTTGGCCCTCGGATCCTATGGCTACACCTTC; CDR3: CASSLALGSYGYTF
V: TRBV5-4; size: NA; J: TRBJ2-7; D: NA; DNA: TGTGCCAGCAGCTTGGCCCCAGAGGGGAAGATCTACGAGCAGTACTTC; CDR3: CASSLAPEGKIYEQYF
V: TRBV11-3; size: NA; J: TRBJ2-1; D: TRBD1; DNA: TGTGCCAGCAGCTTAGGGGCGACAGGGGGCAATGAGCAGTTCTTC; CDR3: CASSLGATGGNEQFF
V: TRBV25-1; size: once; J: TRBJ1-5; D: NA; DNA: TGTGCCAGCAGTGAAGCCGGGTCGAGCAATCAGCCCCAGCATTTT; CDR3: CASSEAGSSNQPQHF
V: TRBV28; size: NA; J: TRBJ1-1; D: NA; DNA: TGTGCCAGCAGTTTCGGACAGCGGGGCGCTAACACTGAAGCTTTCTTT; CDR3: CASSFGQRGANTEAFF
V: TRBV5-4; size: NA; J: TRBJ2-3; D: NA; DNA: TGTGCCAGCAGCTTGGACGGAGGGGGCACAGATACGCAGTATTTT; CDR3: CASSLDGGGTDTQYF
V: TRBV11-2; size: NA; J: TRBJ2-4; D: TRBD1; DNA: TGTGCCAGCAGTTCGACAGGGTTAGCCAAAAACATTCAGTACTTC; CDR3: CASSSTGLAKNIQYF
V: TRBV7-9; size: NA; J: TRBJ1-1; D: NA; DNA: TGTGCCAGCAGCTTAGCGGCAGGGAGGGGGACTGAAGCTTTCTTT; CDR3: CASSLAAGRGTEAFF
V: TRBV11-1; size: NA; J: TRBJ1-1; D: TRBD1; DNA: TGTGCCAGCAGCTTTGGGACAGGGGTTGGCTTTTACACTGAAGCTTTCTTT; CDR3: CASSFGTGVGFYTEAFF
V: TRBV5-4; size: NA; J: TRBJ1-1; D: NA; DNA: TGTGCCAGCAGCTCGGCCGGACAGTTGAACACTGAAGCTTTCTTT; CDR3: CASSSAGQLNTEAFF
V: TRBV30; size: NA; J: TRBJ2-2; D: TRBD1; DNA: TGTGCCTGGAGTACTCGGACAGGGGGAGGACCCGGGGAGCTGTTTTTT; CDR3: CAWSTRTGGGPGELFF
V: TRBV2; size: NA; J: TRBJ1-1; D: NA; DNA: TGTGCCAGCAGTGGCGACGGCCGAGCTTTCTTT; CDR3: CASSGDGRAFF
V: TRBV6-5; size: NA; J: TRBJ1-5; D: NA; DNA: TGTGCCAGCAGTTACCGTAATCAGCCCCAGCATTTT; CDR3: CASSYRNQPQHF
V: TRBV27; size: NA; J: TRBJ2-7; D: TRBD1; DNA: TGTGCCAGCAGTCCCCGACAGGGGATGATCTACGAGCAGTACTTC; CDR3: CASSPRQGMIYEQYF
V: TRBV28; size: NA; J: TRBJ1-5; D: NA; DNA: TGTGCCAGTACCTATACTAGCAATCAGCCCCAGCATTTT; CDR3: CASTYTSNQPQHF
V: TRBV6-6; size: NA; J: TRBJ1-1; D: NA; DNA: TGTGCCAGCCGCCAGGACGGCCACCCGATCACTGAAGCTTTCTTT; CDR3: CASRQDGHPITEAFF
V: TRBV30; size: NA; J: TRBJ2-1; D: TRBD2; DNA: TGTGCCTGGGGAACTAGCGGGGGGATATCCTACAATGAGCAGTTCTTC; CDR3: CAWGTSGGISYNEQFF
V: TRBV19; size: NA; J: TRBJ2-1; D: NA; DNA: TGTGCCAGTAACCCCCTCGGGACGGGATCCAATGAGCAGTTCTTC; CDR3: CASNPLGTGSNEQFF
V: TRBV19; size: once; J: TRBJ2-3; D: NA; DNA: TGTGCCAGTAGTATCCAGGCTAGCTCCAGCACAGATACGCAGTATTTT; CDR3: CASSIQASSSTDTQYF
V: TRBV6-5; size: NA; J: TRBJ2-5; D: NA; DNA: TGTGCCAGCAGAACAGGGAGCCGGCGAGAGACCCAGTACTTC; CDR3: CASRTGSRRETQYF
V: TRBV19; size: NA; J: TRBJ1-2; D: NA; DNA: TGTGCCAGTAGTTTTGAGGAAACTAACTATGGCTACACCTTC; CDR3: CASSFEETNYGYTF
V: TRBV7-8; size: NA; J: TRBJ2-3; D: TRBD2; DNA: TGTGCCAGCAGCTTAGCGGTGCGGGGGGGCGGGGCAGATACGCAGTATTTT; CDR3: CASSLAVRGGGADTQYF
V: TRBV28; size: few; J: TRBJ1-2; D: TRBD1; DNA: TGTGCCAGCGGACAGGGGGTTTATGGCTACACCTTC; CDR3: CASGQGVYGYTF
V: TRBV5-1; size: few; J: TRBJ2-7; D: NA; DNA: TGCGCCAGCAGCTCAGAGGAGAGCTCCTACGAGCAGTACTTC; CDR3: CASSSEESSYEQYF
V: TRBV6-6; size: NA; J: TRBJ1-1; D: NA; DNA: TGTGCCAGCAGTGTCCGCCGGACCCCGGGGGATGGAGCTTTCTTT; CDR3: CASSVRRTPGDGAFF
V: TRBV7-2; size: NA; J: TRBJ1-3; D: NA; DNA: TGTGCCAGCAGCTTAGGGGTAGGGGTTTTTTCTGGAAACACCATATATTTT; CDR3: CASSLGVGVFSGNTIYF